Below, one T cell receptor (beta chain) is given with its context. Its antigen is currently unknown. The sample originates from a study of T cells in narcolepsy. Libraries were prepared by immunoSEQ multiplex PCR; TCRdb keeps only in-frame clonotypes and omits some of them. The data hold about 32,000 clones, with roughly 77% observed a single time. Broader study findings: Comparing one patient's CSF and blood CD4+ clonotypes highlighted HCRT- and TRIB2-specific autoreactive clonotypes. Reportedly, autoreactive clonotypes were serially detected in patients' blood but not controls'.

In germline, CDR1 is MNHEY, CDR2 SVGAGI. The CDR3 runs to 15 residues. Trimming cost V 5 bases and J 3 bases, with 14 bases left between them. This chain uses TRBV6-5 with TRBJ1-3; possible D gene TRBD1, 5 bases. The TCR sequence derives from a human donor with narcolepsy. The sample was CD45RA- memory CD4+ T cells from PBMCs. DNA of the CDR3: TGTGCCAGCAGTCGGACAAGCTCTCTTGGAAACACCATATATTTT. It is translated as CASSRTSSLGNTIYF.